Below, 19 T cell receptor beta chains from the same sample are listed, as sequenced in a study of naive and memory T cell subsets (dated by TCRdb to about 2017). The method behind the library was UMI-ligation and nested PCR. Sequenced using an Illumina MiSeq. The beta constant-region primer consisted of an equimolar mixture of two oligonucleotides that together covered TRBC1 and TRBC2. Four rounds of PCR, combining the SP2 primer with nested alpha and beta constant-region primers, were used to amplify the ligated cDNA. Starting from the raw public reads, TCRdb applied fastp trimming at Q25, assembled clones with MiXCR and retained in-frame beta chains. Identical CDR3 protein sequences are pooled into one entry, listed with their most common genes and DNA. The sample has some 110,000 distinct CDR3 sequences on record, about 14% of them singletons. 2.5% to 3% of the sample is in the top ten clones.

The full study reports these points: A few larger clonotypes were found in naive repertoires, especially CD8, and these larger clonotypes were possibly memory cells re-expressing CD45RA.

These TCRs are of unknown antigen specificity. Sequencing was done on a sample of naive CD8+ T cells from blood. The cell subset or site label corresponds to: naive T cells, CD45RA high CD27+. These receptors were collected from a human donor in good health.

This clonotype has a handful of counts. The chain is built from TRBV27 and TRBJ1-1; TRBD1 might be the D (5 bases). Germline CDR1 and CDR2: MNHEY and SMNVEV (reference sequence). This CDR3 has 15 residues. V lost 5 bases to trimming and J lost 4 bases, with 17 bases between them. The CDR3 DNA reads as TGTGCCAGCAGTGAGGGGTATGATCCGGGCACTGAAGCTTTCTTT. This codes for CASSEGYDPGTEAFF.

The chain uses TRBV21-1 and TRBJ1-4; the table calls TRBD1, which could not be checked here. TRBV21-1 has pseudogene status. CDR3 size: 15 residues. This chain's CDR3 is CASSKSGGSNERLFF. The CDR3 coding sequence is TGTGCCAGCAGCAAATCGGGGGGCTCTAATGAAAGACTGTTTTTT.

J is TRBJ2-7 and V is TRBV27, with 8 positions matching TRBD2. The V segment lost 0 bases and the J segment 2 bases; nucleotides outside the gene matches: 3. Germline lookup yields CDR1 MNHEY and CDR2 SMNVEV (reference sequence). This CDR3 region has 15 residues. The CDR3 DNA follows: TGTGCCAGCAGTTTATCTGGGGGACTAGCCTACGAGCAGTACTTC. Protein product: CASSLSGGLAYEQYF.

This clonotype was picked up a small number of times. V gene TRBV29-1 combines with J gene TRBJ1-2; D not certain. The CDR3 is 13 residues long. Germline-derived CDR1 and CDR2 are SQVTM and ANQGSEA. With 3 bases removed from V and 0 bases from J, the gap between germline ends came to 8 bases. CDR3 loop: CSVDGGTNYGYTF. The DNA for the CDR3 is TGCAGCGTTGATGGAGGGACTAACTATGGCTACACCTTC. Full variable domain (outside the CDR3, taken from reference TRBV29-1 and TRBJ1-2): SAVISQKPSRDICQRGTSLTIQCQVDSQVTMMFWYRQQPGQSLTLIATANQGSEATYESGFVIDKFPISRPNLTFSTLTVSNMSPEDSSIYLCSVDGGTNYGYTFGSGTRLTVV.

V is TRBV7-2 and J is TRBJ1-2; no clear D gene. The V gene lost 4 bases and the J gene lost 2 bases, with 17 bases spanning the gap. CDR1 SGHTA and CDR2 FQGNSA come from the germline V gene. The CDR3 has 16 residues. The DNA for the CDR3 is TGTGCCAGCAGCTCTAACCTCCCCGGTGCGAACTATGGCTACACCTTC. Protein product: CASSSNLPGANYGYTF.

This clonotype appeared a few times. The chain couples TRBV24-1 to TRBJ2-7; D possibly corresponds to TRBD2 (5 bases). Trimming removed 1 base at V and 5 bases at J, with 5 bases between. Per the germline V gene, CDR1 is KGHDR and CDR2 is SFDVKD. The CDR3 length is 12 residues. The CDR3, as DNA: TGTGCCACCAGTGATTTCGGGGACGAGCAGTACTTC. Amino acids: CATSDFGDEQYF.

The V call is TRBV20-1, the J call TRBJ2-3, with 8 bases lining up with TRBD1. This CDR3 has 14 amino acids. J was trimmed by 3 bases and V by 5 bases; bases with no gene match: 7. The germline gives CDR1 DFQATT, CDR2 SNEGSKA (reference sequence). The chain's CDR3 is CSASDRGGTDTQYF. Written as DNA, the CDR3 is TGCAGTGCTTCCGACAGGGGTGGAACAGATACGCAGTATTTT.

There are a few counts of this clonotype. This chain joins TRBV6-8 and TRBJ1-5; tentatively, D is TRBD1 (6 bases). Germline values: CDR1 MNHGY, CDR2 SAAAGT. V dropped 4 bases and J dropped 1 base, with 11 bases sitting between them. This CDR3 region has 15 residues. The CDR3 coding sequence is TGTGCCAGCAGTTTAGGGGGGAGAAGCAATCAGCCCCAGCATTTT. This gives the protein CASSLGGRSNQPQHF.

This clonotype came up many times. The chain is built from TRBV4-3 and TRBJ2-1; 10 bases align to TRBD2. CDR3 size: 17 residues. V trimming: 1 base; J trimming: 6 bases; junction bases outside the gene matches: 9. Germline V CDR1 and CDR2: LGHNA, YSLEER. CDR3 residues: CASSQVLAASGSNEQFF. CDR3 in DNA: TGCGCCAGCAGCCAAGTTTTAGCTGCTAGCGGGAGCAATGAGCAGTTCTTC.

About this clonotype itself: At one end, the junction sequence differs from germline, possibly due to a read error. The chain uses TRBV5-5 and TRBJ1-2; 7 positions agree with TRBD1. Germline CDR1 and CDR2: SGHKS and YYEKEE (reference sequence). This CDR3 spans 16 amino acids. The CDR3 here is CASSFSPGTESYGHTF. The CDR3 DNA reads as TGTGCCAGCAGCTTTTCCCCCGGGACAGAATCCTATGGCCACACCTTC.

V is TRBV3-1 and J is TRBJ2-1; no definite D call. The ends were cut back, 3 bases at V and 4 bases at J, with 10 bases in the middle. The CDR3 spans 14 residues. Germline CDR1 LGHDT, CDR2 YNNKEL (reference sequence). The CDR3 DNA is TGTGCCAGCAGCCATCAGACACAATACAATGAGCAGTTCTTC. It yields the protein CASSHQTQYNEQFF.

This clonotype has only a few counts. V is TRBV19 and J is TRBJ2-7; D may be TRBD1 (6 bases). This CDR3 contains 16 residues. The V and J ends lost 4 bases and 0 bases respectively, with 16 bases between them. Germline CDR1 and CDR2: LNHDA and SQIVND (reference sequence). In DNA form, the CDR3 reads TGTGCCAGTAGTACCACCTTCACAGGGATCTCCTACGAGCAGTACTTC. Translated: CASSTTFTGISYEQYF. Complete variable domain (other parts from reference TRBV19 and TRBJ2-7): DGGITQSPKYLFRKEGQNVTLSCEQNLNHDAMYWYRQDPGQGLRLIYYSQIVNDFQKGDIAEGYSVSREKKESFPLTVTSAQKNPTAFYLCASSTTFTGISYEQYFGPGTRLTVT.

This clonotype was seen a handful of times. This chain links TRBV27 with TRBJ2-2, with D tentatively TRBD1 or TRBD2 (6 bases each). Germline lookup yields CDR1 MNHEY and CDR2 SMNVEV (reference sequence). The CDR3 is made up of 18 amino acids. The V gene lost 8 bases and the J gene lost 3 bases, with 25 bases spanning the gap. CDR3 DNA: TGTGCCAGCGGCCTAGGAAGGGGGGCTGCAGTCTACACCGGGGAGCTGTTTTTT. Translating it yields CASGLGRGAAVYTGELFF.

The rearrangement joins TRBV7-8 to TRBJ1-2, with TRBD1 as a possible D gene (6 bases). CDR3 length equals 13 residues. V shed 2 bases and J shed 2 bases, with 6 bases lying between them. Germline V lookup: CDR1 SGHVS, CDR2 FQNEAQ. The CDR3: CASSLQGNYGYTF. CDR3 in DNA: TGTGCCAGCAGCTTACAGGGGAACTATGGCTACACCTTC.

This clonotype was counted only a few times. The chain uses TRBV12-3 or TRBV12-4 and TRBJ1-6, with unresolved D. V lost 5 bases to trimming and J lost 14 bases, with 10 bases between them. The CDR3 covers 11 residues. This chain's CDR3 is CASSRDRSLHF. Written as DNA, the CDR3 is TGTGCCAGCAGTAGGGATCGTTCCCTCCACTTT.

V and J are TRBV4-1 and TRBJ1-1; D call uncertain. CDR1 and CDR2 from the germline V gene are MGHRA and YSYEKL. The CDR3 spans 15 residues. The germline V and J ends were trimmed by 0 bases and 2 bases, with 10 bases remaining between them. The chain's CDR3 is CASSQDGVSNTEAFF. The DNA of the CDR3 is TGCGCCAGCAGCCAAGACGGGGTCTCAAACACTGAAGCTTTCTTT.

The genes are TRBV15 and TRBJ1-1, with TRBD1 matching 8 bases. Germline loops: CDR1 LNHNV, CDR2 YYDKDF (reference sequence). Trimming cost V 3 bases and J 0 bases; bases outside gene matches: 6. CDR3 length: 16 residues. As DNA, the CDR3 is TGTGCCACCAGCAGTGTCGACAGGGGAATGAACACTGAAGCTTTCTTT. Residues: CATSSVDRGMNTEAFF.

The chain joins TRBV4-2 to TRBJ2-5; D gene uncertain. From germline, CDR1 is LGHNA and CDR2 YNFKEQ. The CDR3 runs 13 residues. Between the trimmed V and J ends, which lost 1 base and 4 bases, there was a span of 7 bases. The CDR3 DNA reads as TGTGCCAGCAGCCAAGTCGGCACAGAGACCCAGTACTTC. It is translated as CASSQVGTETQYF.

This clonotype was observed a few times. V gene TRBV7-2 combines with J gene TRBJ2-1, with 11 bases that match TRBD2. The germline V gene has CDR1 SGHTA and CDR2 FQGNSA. The CDR3 spans 15 residues. Trimming cost V 5 bases and J 4 bases; bases outside gene matches: 4. In nucleotides, the CDR3 is TGTGCCAGCAGCCGGGGACTAGCGGAGTACAATGAGCAGTTCTTC. Translating it yields CASSRGLAEYNEQFF.